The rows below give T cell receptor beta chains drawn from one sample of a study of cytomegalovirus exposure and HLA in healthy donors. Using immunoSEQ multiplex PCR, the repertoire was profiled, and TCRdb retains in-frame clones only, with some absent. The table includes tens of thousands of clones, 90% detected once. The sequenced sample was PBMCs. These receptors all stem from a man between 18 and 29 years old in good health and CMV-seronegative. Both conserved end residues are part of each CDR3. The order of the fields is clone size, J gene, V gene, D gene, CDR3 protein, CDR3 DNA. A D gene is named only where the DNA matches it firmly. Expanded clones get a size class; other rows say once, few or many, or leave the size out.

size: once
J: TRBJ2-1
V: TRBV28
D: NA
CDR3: CASSLGSSQFF
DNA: TGTGCCAGCAGTTTAGGGAGCTCGCAGTTCTTC

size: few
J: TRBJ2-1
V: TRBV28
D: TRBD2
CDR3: CASRSSGGNNEQFF
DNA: TGTGCCAGCAGAAGTAGCGGGGGAAACAATGAGCAGTTCTTC

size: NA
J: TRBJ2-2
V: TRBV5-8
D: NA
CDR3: CASSLPRDGTGELFF
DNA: TGTGCCAGCAGCTTGCCCAGGGATGGCACCGGGGAGCTGTTTTTT

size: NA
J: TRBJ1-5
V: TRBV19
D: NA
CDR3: CASSVQGNNQPQHF
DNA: TGTGCCAGTAGTGTACAGGGAAACAATCAGCCCCAGCATTTT

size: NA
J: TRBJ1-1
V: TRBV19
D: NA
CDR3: CASSIVLTAEAFF
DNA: TGTGCCAGTAGTATCGTACTGACAGCCGAAGCTTTCTTT

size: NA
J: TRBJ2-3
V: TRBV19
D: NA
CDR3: CASSIGVAGTDTQYF
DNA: TGTGCCAGTAGTATAGGGGTAGCAGGCACAGATACGCAGTATTTT

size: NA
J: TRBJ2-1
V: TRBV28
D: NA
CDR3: CASSLEGVQNEQFF
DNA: TGTGCCAGCAGTTTAGAGGGAGTACAAAATGAGCAGTTCTTC

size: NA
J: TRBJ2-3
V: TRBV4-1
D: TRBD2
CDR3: CASSRGTSGTDTQYF
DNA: TGCGCCAGCAGCCGCGGGACTAGCGGCACAGATACGCAGTATTTT

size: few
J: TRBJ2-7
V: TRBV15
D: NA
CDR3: CATSRGFNVQGRHEQYF
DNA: TGTGCCACCAGCAGAGGGTTCAACGTACAGGGGAGGCACGAGCAGTACTTC

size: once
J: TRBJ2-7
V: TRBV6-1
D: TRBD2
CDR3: CASSRLAGVYEQYF
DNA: TGTGCCAGCAGTAGACTAGCGGGAGTCTACGAGCAGTACTTC

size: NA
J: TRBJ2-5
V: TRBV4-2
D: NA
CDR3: CASSQADGSPQETQYF
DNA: TGTGCCAGCAGCCAAGCTGACGGGAGCCCGCAAGAGACCCAGTACTTC

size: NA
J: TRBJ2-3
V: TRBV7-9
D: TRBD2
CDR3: CASSPGGWLTDTQYF
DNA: TGTGCCAGCAGCCCCGGGGGGTGGTTGACAGATACGCAGTATTTT

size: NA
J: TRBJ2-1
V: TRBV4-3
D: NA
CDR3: CASSQERFPVQAYNEQFF
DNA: TGCGCCAGCAGCCAAGAGAGGTTCCCCGTCCAAGCCTACAATGAGCAGTTCTTC

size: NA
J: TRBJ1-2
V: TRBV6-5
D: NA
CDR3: CASSSGQFYGYTF
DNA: TGTGCCAGCAGTTCAGGACAGTTCTATGGCTACACCTTC

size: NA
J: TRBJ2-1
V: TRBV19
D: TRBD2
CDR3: CASSKLAEVKEKYNEQFF
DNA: TGTGCCAGTAGTAAACTAGCGGAAGTCAAAGAAAAGTACAATGAGCAGTTCTTC

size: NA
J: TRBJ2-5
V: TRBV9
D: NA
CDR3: CASSVAGQGETQYF
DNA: TGTGCCAGCAGCGTAGCGGGCCAGGGGGAGACCCAGTACTTC

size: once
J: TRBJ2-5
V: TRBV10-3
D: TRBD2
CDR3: CAISERGLAGTGETQYF
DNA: TGTGCCATCAGTGAGCGGGGACTAGCGGGAACGGGGGAGACCCAGTACTTC

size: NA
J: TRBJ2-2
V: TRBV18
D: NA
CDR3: CASSPETGNTGELFF
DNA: TGTGCCAGCTCACCAGAGACGGGAAACACCGGGGAGCTGTTTTTT

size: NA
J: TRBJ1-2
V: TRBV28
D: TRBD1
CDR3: CASSRRRTGLKKYGYTF
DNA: TGTGCCAGCAGTCGCAGGAGGACAGGGTTAAAGAAATATGGCTACACCTTC

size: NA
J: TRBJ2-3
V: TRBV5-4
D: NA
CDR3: CASSFSASVTDTQYF
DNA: TGTGCCAGCAGCTTTAGCGCTAGCGTCACAGATACGCAGTATTTT

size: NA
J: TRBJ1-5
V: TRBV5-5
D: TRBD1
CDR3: CASRDRDRGLQPQHF
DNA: TGTGCCAGCAGAGATCGAGACAGGGGGCTTCAGCCCCAGCATTTT

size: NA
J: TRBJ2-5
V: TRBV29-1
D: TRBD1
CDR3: CSVDSGTGEETQYF
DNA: TGCAGCGTTGACTCCGGGACAGGGGAAGAGACCCAGTACTTC

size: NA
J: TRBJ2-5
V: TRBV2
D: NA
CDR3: CASSESLVTQETQYF
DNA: TGTGCCAGCAGTGAATCTCTTGTGACTCAAGAGACCCAGTACTTC

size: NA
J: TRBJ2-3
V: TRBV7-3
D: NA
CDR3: CASSLNPRGADTQYF
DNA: TGTGCCAGCAGCTTAAACCCCAGGGGGGCAGATACGCAGTATTTT

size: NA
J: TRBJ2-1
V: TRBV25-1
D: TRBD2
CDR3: CASGSLAEKPYNEQFF
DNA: TGTGCCAGCGGTTCTCTAGCGGAAAAACCCTACAATGAGCAGTTCTTC

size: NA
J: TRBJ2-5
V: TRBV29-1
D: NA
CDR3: CSVEILWRDGETQYF
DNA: TGCAGCGTTGAGATTTTATGGAGGGATGGAGAGACCCAGTACTTC

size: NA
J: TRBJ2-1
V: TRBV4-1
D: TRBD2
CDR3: CASSRTSGNYEQFF
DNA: TGCGCCAGCAGTCGGACTAGCGGGAACTATGAGCAGTTCTTC

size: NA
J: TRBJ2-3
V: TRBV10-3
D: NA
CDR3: CAISESSGARGTQYF
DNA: TGTGCCATCAGTGAGTCGTCGGGAGCTAGGGGAACGCAGTATTTT

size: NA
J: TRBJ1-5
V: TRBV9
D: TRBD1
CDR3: CASSRTGDNQPQHF
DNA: TGTGCCAGCAGCCGGACAGGGGACAATCAGCCCCAGCATTTT

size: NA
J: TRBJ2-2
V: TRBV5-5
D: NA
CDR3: CASRDEGTLNTGELFF
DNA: TGTGCCAGCAGGGACGAGGGTACTCTGAACACCGGGGAGCTGTTTTTT

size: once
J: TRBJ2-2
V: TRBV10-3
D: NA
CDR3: CAISEVITGELFF
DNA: TGTGCCATCAGTGAGGTTATCACCGGGGAGCTGTTTTTT

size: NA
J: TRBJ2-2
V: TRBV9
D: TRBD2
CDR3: CASSVAPGSSGIGTGELFF
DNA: TGTGCCAGCAGCGTAGCCCCCGGGTCTAGCGGGATTGGCACCGGGGAGCTGTTTTTT

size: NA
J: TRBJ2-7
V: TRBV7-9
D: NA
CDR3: CASTTIATTYEQYF
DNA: TGTGCCAGCACCACTATAGCGACTACCTACGAGCAGTACTTC

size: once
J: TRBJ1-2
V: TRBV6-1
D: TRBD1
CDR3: CASSEGQGYSYTF
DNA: TGTGCCAGCAGTGAAGGACAGGGTTATAGCTACACCTTC

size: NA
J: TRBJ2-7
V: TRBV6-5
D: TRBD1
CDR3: CASRHGQGPNEQYF
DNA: TGTGCCAGCAGGCACGGACAGGGCCCAAACGAGCAGTACTTC

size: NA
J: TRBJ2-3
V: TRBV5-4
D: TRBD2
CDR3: CASSTGTSGSTDTQYF
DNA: TGTGCCAGCAGCACCGGGACTAGCGGGAGCACAGATACGCAGTATTTT

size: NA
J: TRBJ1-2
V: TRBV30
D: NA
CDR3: CAWSGANYGYTF
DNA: TGTGCCTGGAGTGGAGCTAACTATGGCTACACCTTC

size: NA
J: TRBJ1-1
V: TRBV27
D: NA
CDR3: CASSLGRGTEAFF
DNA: TGTGCCAGCAGTTTGGGCAGGGGCACTGAAGCTTTCTTT

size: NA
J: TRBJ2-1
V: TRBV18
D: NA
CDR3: CASSPIDSKFF
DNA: TGTGCCAGCTCACCGATTGACAGCAAGTTCTTC

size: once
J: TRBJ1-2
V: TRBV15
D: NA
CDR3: CATSRDLQGGYGYTF
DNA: TGTGCCACCAGCAGAGATCTACAGGGTGGCTATGGCTACACCTTC

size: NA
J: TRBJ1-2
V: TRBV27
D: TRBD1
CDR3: CASSSGQMNYGYTF
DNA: TGTGCCAGCAGTTCGGGACAGATGAACTATGGCTACACCTTC

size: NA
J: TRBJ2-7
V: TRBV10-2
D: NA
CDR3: CASSESNGPSGYF
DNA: TGCGCCAGCAGTGAGTCGAATGGGCCATCAGGATACTTC

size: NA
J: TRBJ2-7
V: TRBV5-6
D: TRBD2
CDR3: CASSRTSGSYEQYF
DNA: TGTGCCAGCAGCAGGACTAGCGGATCCTACGAGCAGTACTTC

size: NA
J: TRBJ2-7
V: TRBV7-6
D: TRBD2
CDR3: CASSSRTSGSHEQYF
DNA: TGTGCCAGCAGCTCACGGACTAGCGGGAGCCACGAGCAGTACTTC

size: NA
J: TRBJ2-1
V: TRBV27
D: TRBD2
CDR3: CASSSIGTSGRGNEQFF
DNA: TGTGCCAGCAGTTCAATCGGGACTAGCGGGAGGGGCAATGAGCAGTTCTTC

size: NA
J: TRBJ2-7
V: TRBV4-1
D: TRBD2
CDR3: CASSHTAGLAGYEQYF
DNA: TGCGCCAGCAGCCACACAGCCGGACTAGCGGGGTACGAGCAGTACTTC

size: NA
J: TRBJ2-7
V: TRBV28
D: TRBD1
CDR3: CASSSQRDRSGEQYF
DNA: TGTGCCAGCAGCTCCCAACGGGACAGGTCCGGCGAGCAGTACTTC

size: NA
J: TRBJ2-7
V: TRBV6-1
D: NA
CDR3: CASSPGASYEQYF
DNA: TGTGCCAGCAGCCCAGGTGCCTCCTACGAGCAGTACTTC

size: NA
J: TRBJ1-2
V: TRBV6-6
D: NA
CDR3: CASGGVFYGYTF
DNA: TGTGCCAGCGGCGGGGTGTTCTATGGCTACACCTTC

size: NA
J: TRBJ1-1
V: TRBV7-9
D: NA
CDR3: CASSPPRVGNTEAFF
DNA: TGTGCCAGCAGCCCCCCTCGGGTGGGGAACACTGAAGCTTTCTTT

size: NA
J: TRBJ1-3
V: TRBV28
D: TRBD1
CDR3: CASSFGQGLNTIYF
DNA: TGTGCCAGCAGTTTCGGACAGGGCCTTAACACCATATATTTT

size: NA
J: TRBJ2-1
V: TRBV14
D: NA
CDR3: CASSQGLAAYNEQFF
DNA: TGTGCCAGCAGCCAAGGGCTAGCAGCGTACAATGAGCAGTTCTTC

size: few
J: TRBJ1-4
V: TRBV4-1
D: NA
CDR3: CASSQGGRVGEKLFF
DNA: TGCGCCAGCAGCCAAGGAGGGAGGGTTGGGGAAAAACTGTTTTTT

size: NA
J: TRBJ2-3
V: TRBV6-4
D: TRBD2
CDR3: CASSDSGGSADTQYF
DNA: TGTGCCAGCAGTGACTCCGGCGGGAGTGCAGATACGCAGTATTTT

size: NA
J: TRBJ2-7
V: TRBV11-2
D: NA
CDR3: CASSLEAGISLIYEQYF
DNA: TGTGCCAGCAGCTTAGAGGCCGGGATCTCCCTCATCTACGAGCAGTACTTC

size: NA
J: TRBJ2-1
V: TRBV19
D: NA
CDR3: CASSIILGSSYNEQFF
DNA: TGTGCCAGTAGTATCATACTAGGAAGCTCCTACAATGAGCAGTTCTTC